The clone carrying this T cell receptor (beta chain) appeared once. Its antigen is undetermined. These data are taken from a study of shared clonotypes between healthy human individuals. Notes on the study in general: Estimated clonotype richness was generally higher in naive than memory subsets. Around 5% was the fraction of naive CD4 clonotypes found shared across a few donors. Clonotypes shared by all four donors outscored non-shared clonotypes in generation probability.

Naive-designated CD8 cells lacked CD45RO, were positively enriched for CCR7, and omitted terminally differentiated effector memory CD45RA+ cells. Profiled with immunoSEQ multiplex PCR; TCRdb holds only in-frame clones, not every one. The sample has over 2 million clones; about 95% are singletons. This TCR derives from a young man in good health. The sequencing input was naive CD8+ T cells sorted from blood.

CDR3 loop: CASEQREDYEQYF. CDR3 sequence (DNA): TGTGCCTCGGAGCAGCGGGAGGACTACGAGCAGTACTTC. This chain connects TRBV2 to TRBJ2-7, with TRBD2 identical over 9 bases. The V gene's germline CDR1 is SNHLY and CDR2 FYNNEI. This CDR3 contains 13 residues. V shed 11 bases, J shed 3 bases, and the junction held 8 bases outside the gene matches.